This entry features one T cell receptor (beta chain) sequence. This clone was counted between two and nine times. Its cognate antigen has yet to be identified. Nothing much larger sits one base from this clone, and base qualities are not available. These data belong to a study of blood T cell repertoires in COVID-19 (TCRdb year 2020). At the level of the whole study: Samples from collaborators originated in the United States, Italy and Spain and spanned both the acute and convalescent phases of COVID-19. The prospective study material was composed of cDNA or gDNA derived from T cells, B-cell-depleted T cells, or PBMCs. The dataset comprised deeply sampled blood TCRbeta repertoires from subjects exposed to, actively infected with, or recovered from COVID-19. The repertoires were released in a freely available public database meant as a resource for research on the immune response to SARS-CoV-2. The samples were drawn from two sources: the first 160 participants of the ongoing ImmuneRACE study, and 950 to 1,500 subjects contributed by 6 global collaborators. Nearly every sample came with metadata listing a de-identified subject ID, COVID-19 status, age in years and sex. Where available, HLA class I and class II types were obtained from metadata supplied by the sample provider rather than from assay-based typing. Findings and caveats that apply to the study as a whole: The quantity of clinical and demographic metadata differed by source and by participant and was supplied without curation.

V loses 5 bases, J loses 4 bases, and the germline ends lie 15 bases apart. From a lookup of the germline V gene, CDR1 and CDR2 are SGHAT and FQNNGV. Including cysteine and phenylalanine, the CDR3 has 15 amino acids. The DNA shown is the 45-base CDR3, in frame from base 1. Participants in the prospective study were aged roughly 18 to 100 years, lived in 20 to 25 United States geographic areas, and enrolled through a virtual design. In the prospective study, participants were assigned to cohorts based on the clinical history participants reported in a screening survey and a study questionnaire. ImmuneRACE Cohort 3 recovered participants were defined by two consecutive negative NP/OP PCR tests, healthcare professional clearance, or symptom resolution. Mobile phlebotomists in the prospective study collected whole blood, serum and a nasopharyngeal or oropharyngeal swab from every participant. Over a roughly two-month period, participants in the prospective study had the option of providing additional blood draws and questionnaires. Blood samples from the prospective study were shipped frozen or at room temperature prior to DNA extraction.

The immunoSEQ Assay, a bias-controlled multiplex PCR, was used to amplify TCRbeta CDR3 regions from genomic DNA. The paper's processing steps were these. Within the assay, amplification of reference gene primers was used to estimate how many nucleated cells each sample contained. To quantify the absolute abundance of each unique TCRbeta CDR3 rearrangement, sequence reads were collapsed and filtered. Productive Simpson clonality was computed per sample as the square root of Simpson's diversity index over productive rearrangements. What TCRdb holds here is the immuneACCESS table cut down to in-frame rearrangements. Part of the clones is not present; checked against another copy, under half of the missing clones reflect an unresolved V gene, and the others are unexplained. V and J calls and clone size are given by that table; D and trimming were obtained from the DNA. This sample gives a few hundred thousand clones in total; approximately 85% of them show up just once. The ten largest clones take up approximately 1% of the sample.

Sequencing was carried out using PBMCs or T cells enriched from blood (not recorded which). This sequence originates from a woman under 40 who had recovered from COVID-19. The rearranged chain carries TRBV11-2 and TRBJ2-1; a tentative D call is TRBD2 (6 bases match). The CDR3 reads as follows: CASSLQRAVYNEQFF. The nucleotide sequence reads TGTGCCAGCAGCCTTCAGCGGGCGGTTTACAATGAGCAGTTCTTC.